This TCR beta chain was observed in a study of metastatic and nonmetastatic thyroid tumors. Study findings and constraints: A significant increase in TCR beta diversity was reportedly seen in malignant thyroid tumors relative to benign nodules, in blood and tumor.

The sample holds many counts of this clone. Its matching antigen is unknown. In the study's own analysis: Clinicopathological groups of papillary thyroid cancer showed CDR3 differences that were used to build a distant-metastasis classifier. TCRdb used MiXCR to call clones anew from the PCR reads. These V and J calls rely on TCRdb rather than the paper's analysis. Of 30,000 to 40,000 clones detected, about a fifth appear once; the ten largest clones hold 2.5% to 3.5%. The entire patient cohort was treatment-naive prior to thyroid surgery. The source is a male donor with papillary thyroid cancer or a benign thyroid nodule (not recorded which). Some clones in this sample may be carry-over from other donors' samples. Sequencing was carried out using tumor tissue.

CDR3: CASSIQPGTPAGELFF. The CDR3 DNA reads as TGTGCCAGCAGCATCCAGCCCGGGACACCGGCCGGGGAGCTGTTTTTT. V is TRBV14 and J is TRBJ2-2, with TRBD1 as a possible D gene (6 bases). Germline-derived CDR1 and CDR2 are SGHDN and FVKESK. The CDR3 loop spans 16 amino acids. V lost 5 bases and J 6 bases, leaving 19 bases between the germline ends.